This entry describes one TCR beta chain. The target antigen is unknown. Each and every patient relapsed after autologous stem cell transplantation, and patients got differing brentuximab vedotin exposure. Classification of best responses gave complete response, partial response or progressive disease. TCRdb keeps only in-frame clones here, not all; method: immunoSEQ multiplex PCR. The sample has 60,000 to 65,000 clones; 88% are singletons. This specimen comes from a study of PD-1 blockade in classical Hodgkin lymphoma. Study outcomes and limitations: According to reports, newly diagnosed patients had lower baseline TCR diversity than healthy donors, and relapsed/refractory patients had lower baseline TCR diversity still. Factors driving the repertoire differences, possibly disease activity or prior therapy, remain undefined. Complete responders matched newly diagnosed patients in baseline diversity.

Germline V gene sequence: CDR1 KGHSH, CDR2 LQKENI. The trim removed 1 base at V and 2 bases at J, leaving 16 bases unmatched. The CDR3 runs 22 residues. Sequencing used peripheral blood mononuclear cells (PBMCs), obtained at baseline. V usage is TRBV18 and J usage is TRBJ2-3; 15 nucleotides line up with TRBD2. The sequence derives from a human donor with classical Hodgkin lymphoma. CDR3 amino acids: CASSPRAKPGLAGGEYTDTQYF. CDR3 in DNA: TGTGCCAGCTCACCACGCGCCAAACCGGGACTAGCGGGGGGCGAATACACAGATACGCAGTATTTT.